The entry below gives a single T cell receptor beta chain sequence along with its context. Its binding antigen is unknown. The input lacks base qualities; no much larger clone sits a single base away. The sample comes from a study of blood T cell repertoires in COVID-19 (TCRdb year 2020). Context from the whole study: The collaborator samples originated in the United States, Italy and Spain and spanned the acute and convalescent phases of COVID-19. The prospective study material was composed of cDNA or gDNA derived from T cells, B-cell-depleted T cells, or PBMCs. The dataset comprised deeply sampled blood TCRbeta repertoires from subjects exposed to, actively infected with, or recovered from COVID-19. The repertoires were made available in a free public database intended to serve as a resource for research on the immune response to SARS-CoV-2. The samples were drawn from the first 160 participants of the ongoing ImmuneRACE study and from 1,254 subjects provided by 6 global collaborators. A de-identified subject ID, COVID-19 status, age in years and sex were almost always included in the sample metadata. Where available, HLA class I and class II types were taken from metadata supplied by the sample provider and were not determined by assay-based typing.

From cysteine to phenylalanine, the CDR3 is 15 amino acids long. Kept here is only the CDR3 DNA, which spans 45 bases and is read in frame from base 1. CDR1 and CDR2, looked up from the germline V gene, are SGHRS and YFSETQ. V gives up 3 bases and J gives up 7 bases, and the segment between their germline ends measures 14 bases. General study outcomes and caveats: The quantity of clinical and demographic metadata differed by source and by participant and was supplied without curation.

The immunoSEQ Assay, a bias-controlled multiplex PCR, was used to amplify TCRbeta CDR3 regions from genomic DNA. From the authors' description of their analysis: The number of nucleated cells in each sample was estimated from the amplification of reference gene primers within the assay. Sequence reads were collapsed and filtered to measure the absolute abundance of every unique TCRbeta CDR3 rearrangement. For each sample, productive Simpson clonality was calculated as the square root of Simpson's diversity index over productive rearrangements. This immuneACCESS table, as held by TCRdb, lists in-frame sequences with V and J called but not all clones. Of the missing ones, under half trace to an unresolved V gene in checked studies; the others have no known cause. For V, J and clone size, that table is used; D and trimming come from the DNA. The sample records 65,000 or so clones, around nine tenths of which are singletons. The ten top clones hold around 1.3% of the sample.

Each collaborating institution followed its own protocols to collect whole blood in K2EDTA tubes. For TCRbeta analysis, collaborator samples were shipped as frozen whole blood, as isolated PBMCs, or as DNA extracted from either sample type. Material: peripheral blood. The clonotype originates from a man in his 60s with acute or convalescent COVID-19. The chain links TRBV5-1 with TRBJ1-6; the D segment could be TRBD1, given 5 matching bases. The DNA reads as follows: TGCGCCAGCAGCTACAGTGACAGAGCCAATTCACCCCTCCACTTT. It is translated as CASSYSDRANSPLHF.